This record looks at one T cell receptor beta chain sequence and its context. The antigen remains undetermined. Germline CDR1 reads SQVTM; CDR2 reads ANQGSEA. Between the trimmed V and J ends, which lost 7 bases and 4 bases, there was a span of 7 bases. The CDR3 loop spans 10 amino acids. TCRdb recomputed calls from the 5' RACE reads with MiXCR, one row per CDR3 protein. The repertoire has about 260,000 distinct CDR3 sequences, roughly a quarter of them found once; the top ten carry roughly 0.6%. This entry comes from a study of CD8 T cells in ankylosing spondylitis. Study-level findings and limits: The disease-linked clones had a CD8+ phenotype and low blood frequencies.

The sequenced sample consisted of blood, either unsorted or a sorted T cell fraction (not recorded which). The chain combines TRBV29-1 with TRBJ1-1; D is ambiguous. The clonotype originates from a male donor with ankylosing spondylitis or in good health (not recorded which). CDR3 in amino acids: CSGRTTEAFF. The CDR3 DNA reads TGCAGCGGCCGGACCACTGAAGCTTTCTTT. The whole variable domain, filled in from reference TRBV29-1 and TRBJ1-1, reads SAVISQKPSRDICQRGTSLTIQCQVDSQVTMMFWYRQQPGQSLTLIATANQGSEATYESGFVIDKFPISRPNLTFSTLTVSNMSPEDSSIYLCSGRTTEAFFGQGTRLTVV.